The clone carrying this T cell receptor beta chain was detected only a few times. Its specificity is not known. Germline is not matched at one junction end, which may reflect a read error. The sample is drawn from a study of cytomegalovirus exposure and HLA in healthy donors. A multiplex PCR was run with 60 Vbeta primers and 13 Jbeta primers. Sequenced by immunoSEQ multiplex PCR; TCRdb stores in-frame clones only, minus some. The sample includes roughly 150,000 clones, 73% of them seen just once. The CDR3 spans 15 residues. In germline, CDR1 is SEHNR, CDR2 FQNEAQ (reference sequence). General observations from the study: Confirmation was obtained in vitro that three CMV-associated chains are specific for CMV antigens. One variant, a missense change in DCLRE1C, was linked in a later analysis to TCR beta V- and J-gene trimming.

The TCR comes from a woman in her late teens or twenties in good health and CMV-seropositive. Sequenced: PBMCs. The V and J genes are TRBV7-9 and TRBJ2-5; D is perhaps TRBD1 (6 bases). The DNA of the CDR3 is TGTTCCAGCAGCGGCACAGGGTCGGAAAAAGAGACCCAGTACTTC. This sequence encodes CSSSGTGSEKETQYF.